One sample yielded the 21 T cell receptor beta chains listed below, sequenced in a study of blood T cell repertoires in COVID-19. Profiled with immunoSEQ multiplex PCR; TCRdb holds only in-frame clones, not every one. The sample consists of 35,000 to 50,000 clones, about 85% of them appearing once. Material for sequencing was peripheral blood. The receptors shown here come from a human donor in a cohort sampled during active COVID-19.

This clone was observed a handful of times. V and J are TRBV10-3 and TRBJ2-7; the match to TRBD2 covers 7 bases. V shed 4 bases, J shed 3 bases, and the junction held 15 bases outside the gene matches. Germline CDR1 is ENHRY and CDR2 is SYGVKD. This CDR3 has 17 amino acids. The CDR3 protein is CAISASPSLAVIYEQYF. The CDR3 DNA sequence: TGTGCCATCAGTGCCTCCCCCAGCCTAGCGGTGATCTACGAGCAGTACTTC.

V usage is TRBV5-5 and J usage is TRBJ1-6; 7 bases align to TRBD1. J lost 5 bases, V lost 0 bases, and 2 bases had no gene match. The CDR3 loop spans 15 amino acids. Germline-derived CDR1 and CDR2 are SGHKS and YYEKEE (reference sequence). The CDR3 sequence: CASSLVGGDNSPLHF. Here the CDR3 DNA reads TGTGCCAGCAGCTTGGTAGGGGGCGATAATTCACCCCTCCACTTT.

This chain uses TRBV7-6 with TRBJ2-5; possible D gene TRBD2, 5 bases. The CDR3 sequence is 13 residues long. V was pared by 2 bases and J by 4 bases, with 8 bases between. Germline V gene lookup returns CDR1 SGHVS and CDR2 FNYEAQ. CDR3 sequence reads: CASSLRESETQYF. CDR3 DNA: TGTGCCAGCAGCTTAAGGGAGTCAGAGACCCAGTACTTC.

The V gene is TRBV4-1, the J gene TRBJ1-2; tentatively, D is TRBD1 (5 bases). CDR1 is MGHRA and CDR2 is YSYEKL in the germline V gene. V was shortened by 1 base and J by 5 bases, with 11 bases between the two germline ends. This CDR3 contains 14 residues. The CDR3 coding sequence is TGCGCCAGCAGCCAAGGTGCAGGGCGATATGGCTACACCTTC. Its protein is CASSQGAGRYGYTF.

DNA for the CDR3: TGTGCCAGCAGCCCCCCGTTCTGGACTAGCGGCCGTTTGGGCAATGAGCAGTTCTTC. It codes for CASSPPFWTSGRLGNEQFF. The chain has TRBV7-2 and TRBJ2-1; 10 nucleotides agree with TRBD2. The CDR3 has 19 amino acids. Germline values: CDR1 SGHTA, CDR2 FQGNSA. With V trimmed by 5 bases and J by 6 bases, 19 bases remained unmatched.

The chain links TRBV2 to TRBJ2-3; D gene unclear. Germline V lookup: CDR1 SNHLY, CDR2 FYNNEI. This CDR3 comprises 13 residues. Trimming pared 6 bases from V and 2 bases from J, leaving 9 bases between. CDR3 nucleotides: TGTGCCAGCAGCTTGGCCTTCACAGATACGCAGTATTTT. Protein: CASSLAFTDTQYF.

The V and J genes are TRBV18 and TRBJ2-5, with 8 bases matching TRBD2. Germline V lookup: CDR1 KGHSH, CDR2 LQKENI. The V gene end was trimmed by 4 bases and the J gene end by 4 bases; junction bases not matched to a gene: 8. CDR3 length: 15 amino acids. The DNA for the CDR3 is TGTGCCAGCTCACGACGACCGGGACTAGGAGAGACCCAGTACTTC. This codes for CASSRRPGLGETQYF.

The rearrangement links TRBV14 to TRBJ2-1, with D perhaps TRBD1 (5 bases). Trimming took off 0 bases at V and 5 bases at J, with 20 bases between the two ends. CDR3 length equals 18 residues. Germline CDR1 and CDR2: SGHDN and FVKESK. The CDR3 DNA reads as TGTGCCAGCAGCCAAGAGCCAAGAATCGGTGGGGCGGACAATGAGCAGTTCTTC. This codes for CASSQEPRIGGADNEQFF.

The J gene is TRBJ2-7, the V gene TRBV27; the D is unclear. Trimming left V 8 bases short and J 0 bases short, with 8 bases between. CDR1 and CDR2 (germline): MNHEY, SMNVEV (reference sequence). The CDR3 loop spans 12 amino acids. DNA of the CDR3: TGTGCCAGCCGAAGGAGCTCCTACGAGCAGTACTTC. Protein: CASRRSSYEQYF.

The CDR3 DNA follows: TGTGCCAGCAGCTTGGTGGTTGCCTCCTACACAGATACGCAGTATTTT. It is translated as CASSLVVASYTDTQYF. The chain is built from TRBV5-8 and TRBJ2-3; no definite D call. The CDR3 consists of 16 residues. Per germline, CDR1 SGHTS and CDR2 YDEGEE. The V end lost 0 bases, the J end lost 2 bases, and 13 bases lay between the germline ends.

The chain carries TRBV19 and TRBJ2-2, with a tentative D call TRBD1 (7 bases). The V end lost 3 bases, the J end lost 4 bases, and 18 bases lay between the germline ends. Germline-derived CDR1 and CDR2 are LNHDA and SQIVND (reference sequence). This CDR3 has 17 residues. Here the CDR3 DNA reads TGTGCCAGTAGTATGGGCCCAGGGCAGGGGGGCACCGGGGAGCTGTTTTTT. This gives the protein CASSMGPGQGGTGELFF.

V is TRBV7-2 and J is TRBJ1-2, with 9 bases matching TRBD1. Losses at the gene ends were 6 bases for V and 6 bases for J; bases not matched to a gene: 8. Germline-derived CDR1 and CDR2 are SGHTA and FQGNSA. The CDR3 contains 14 residues. The CDR3 here is CASSSRTGDNGYTF. The CDR3 bases are TGTGCCAGCAGTTCCCGGACAGGGGACAATGGCTACACCTTC.

The gene calls are TRBV7-2 and TRBJ1-1; TRBD1 is a possible D gene (6 bases). V shed 1 base and J shed 5 bases, with 23 bases lying between them. The CDR3 covers 18 residues. Germline V CDR1 and CDR2: SGHTA, FQGNSA. The chain's CDR3 is CASSLERGGAGTHTEAFF. CDR3 in DNA: TGTGCCAGCAGCTTAGAGAGGGGGGGGGCCGGAACGCATACTGAAGCTTTCTTT.

The chain joins TRBV6-5 to TRBJ1-2; a possible D gene is TRBD1 (5 bases). V gave up 4 bases and J gave up 3 bases, with 6 bases separating them. The CDR3 spans 12 residues. Germline CDR1 MNHEY, CDR2 SVGAGI. The DNA of the CDR3 is TGTGCCAGCAGTTGGGGGGACTATGGCTACACCTTC. Translating it yields CASSWGDYGYTF.

V and J are TRBV6-5 and TRBJ2-1; TRBD2 might be the D (5 bases). This CDR3 is built from 12 residues. Germline V gene sequence: CDR1 MNHEY, CDR2 SVGAGI. V was trimmed by 6 bases and J by 7 bases, leaving 10 bases between them. CDR3 bases: TGTGCCAGCAGAGCTCCGGGGAATGAGCAGTTCTTC. Translation: CASRAPGNEQFF.

V is TRBV7-8 and J is TRBJ2-5; no definite D call. The CDR3 consists of 14 residues. Germline V gives CDR1 SGHVS, CDR2 FQNEAQ. Trimming stripped 2 bases from V and 4 bases from J, with 11 bases between. CDR3 residues: CASSLSLAAETQYF. The CDR3 DNA reads as TGTGCCAGCAGCTTATCCCTGGCGGCAGAGACCCAGTACTTC.

The rearrangement uses TRBV11-2 and TRBJ1-6; unclear D gene. Germline V CDR1 and CDR2: SGHAT, FQNNGV. Trimming took off 0 bases at V and 12 bases at J, with 9 bases between the two ends. The CDR3 consists of 13 residues. The CDR3 DNA is TGTGCCAGCAGCTTAGATCCCCCAGGACCCCTCCACTTT. Residues: CASSLDPPGPLHF.

The chain links TRBV30 to TRBJ2-7; D not certain. The CDR3 runs 14 residues. Germline CDR1 is GTSNPN and CDR2 is SVGIG (reference sequence). V was cut by 0 bases and J by 2 bases, with 11 bases left in between. The CDR3 DNA reads TGTGCCTGGAGTGTAGCGACGTACCCCTACGAGCAGTACTTC. Protein sequence: CAWSVATYPYEQYF.

This clone was seen only once. The V call is TRBV6-2 or TRBV6-3, the J call TRBJ1-2; 8 bases match TRBD1. Germline V CDR1 and CDR2: MNHEY, SVGEGT. The CDR3 totals 14 residues. The trim removed 8 bases at V and 8 bases at J, leaving 13 bases unmatched. The CDR3 region has the DNA TGTGCCAGCGGCCTGGACAGGGCTATCATCGGCTACACCTTC. The encoded protein is CASGLDRAIIGYTF.

The rearrangement uses TRBV3-1 (or the pseudogene TRBV3-2) and TRBJ1-1; 9 bases fit TRBD1. The V and J ends lost 4 bases and 4 bases, in that order; junction bases with no gene match: 7. Looked up from germline, CDR1 is LGHDT and CDR2 is YNNKEL (reference sequence). The CDR3 is 15 residues long. CDR3 coding DNA: TGTGCCAGCAGCCCACGGGACAGGGATGGCACTGAAGCTTTCTTT. Its translation: CASSPRDRDGTEAFF.

V usage is TRBV28 and J usage is TRBJ1-4; maybe TRBD1 (6 bases). The V end lost 3 bases, the J end lost 6 bases, and 11 bases lay between the germline ends. The length of the CDR3 is 14 residues. Germline CDR1 and CDR2: MDHEN and SYDVKM. The CDR3 DNA is TGTGCCAGCAGTTTCGGGGGGCGCGATGAAAAACTGTTTTTT. Its translation is CASSFGGRDEKLFF. Drawing the rest from reference TRBV28 and TRBJ1-4, the complete variable domain is DVKVTQSSRYLVKRTGEKVFLECVQDMDHENMFWYRQDPGLGLRLIYFSYDVKMKEKGDIPEGYSVSREKKERFSLILESASTNQTSMYLCASSFGGRDEKLFFGSGTQLSVL.